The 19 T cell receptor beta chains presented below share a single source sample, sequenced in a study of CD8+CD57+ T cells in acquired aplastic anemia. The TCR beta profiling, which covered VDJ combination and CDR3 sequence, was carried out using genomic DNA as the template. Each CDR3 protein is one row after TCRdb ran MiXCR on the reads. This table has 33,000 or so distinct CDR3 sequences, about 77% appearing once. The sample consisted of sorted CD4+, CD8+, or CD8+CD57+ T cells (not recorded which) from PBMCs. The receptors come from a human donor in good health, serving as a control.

DNA for the CDR3: TGCAGCGCGGAAGGACAGGGAGATGAAAAACTGTTTTTT. Translation gives CSAEGQGDEKLFF. The chain carries TRBV29-1 and TRBJ1-4; TRBD1 aligns across 8 bases. This CDR3 has 13 amino acids. Germline CDR1 SQVTM, CDR2 ANQGSEA. V shed 7 bases, J shed 6 bases, and the junction held 7 bases outside the gene matches.

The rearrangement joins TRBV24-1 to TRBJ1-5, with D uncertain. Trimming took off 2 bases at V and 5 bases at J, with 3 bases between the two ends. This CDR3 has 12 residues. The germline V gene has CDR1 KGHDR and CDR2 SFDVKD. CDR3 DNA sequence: TGTGCCACCAGTGATTCCGATCAGCCCCAGCATTTT. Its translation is CATSDSDQPQHF.

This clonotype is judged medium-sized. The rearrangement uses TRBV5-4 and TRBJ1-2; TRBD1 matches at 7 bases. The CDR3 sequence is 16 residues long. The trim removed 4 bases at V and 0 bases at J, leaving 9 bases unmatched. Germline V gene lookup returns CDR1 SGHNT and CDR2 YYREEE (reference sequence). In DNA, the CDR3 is TGTGCCAGCAGCGAAAAGGGACAGCCTACTAACTATGGCTACACCTTC. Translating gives CASSEKGQPTNYGYTF.

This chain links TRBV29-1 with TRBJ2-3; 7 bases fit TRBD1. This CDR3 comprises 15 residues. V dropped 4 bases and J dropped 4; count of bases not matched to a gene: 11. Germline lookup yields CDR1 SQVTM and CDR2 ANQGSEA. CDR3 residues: CSVAADQGVSDTQYF. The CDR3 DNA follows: TGCAGCGTTGCGGCGGACCAGGGGGTATCAGATACGCAGTATTTT.

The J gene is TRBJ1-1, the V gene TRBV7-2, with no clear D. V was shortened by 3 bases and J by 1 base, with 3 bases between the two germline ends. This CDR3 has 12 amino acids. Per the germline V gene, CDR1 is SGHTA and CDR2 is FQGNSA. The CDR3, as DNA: TGTGCCAGCAGCTTTCCGAACACTGAAGCTTTCTTT. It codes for CASSFPNTEAFF.

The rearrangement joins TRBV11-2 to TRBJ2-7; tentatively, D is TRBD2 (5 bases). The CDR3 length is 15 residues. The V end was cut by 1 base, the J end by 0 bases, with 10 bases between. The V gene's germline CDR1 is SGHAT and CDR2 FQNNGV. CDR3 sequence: CASSLVGTSSYEQYV. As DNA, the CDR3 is TGTGCCAGCAGCTTAGTAGGCACTAGCTCCTACGAGCAGTACGTC.

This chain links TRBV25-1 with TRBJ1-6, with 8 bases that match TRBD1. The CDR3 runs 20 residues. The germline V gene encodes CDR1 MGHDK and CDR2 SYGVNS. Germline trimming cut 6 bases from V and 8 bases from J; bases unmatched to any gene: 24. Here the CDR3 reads CASSPYLALGTGIGDSPLHF. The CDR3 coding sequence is TGTGCCAGCAGCCCTTACCTGGCTTTAGGGACAGGCATTGGGGATTCACCCCTCCACTTT.

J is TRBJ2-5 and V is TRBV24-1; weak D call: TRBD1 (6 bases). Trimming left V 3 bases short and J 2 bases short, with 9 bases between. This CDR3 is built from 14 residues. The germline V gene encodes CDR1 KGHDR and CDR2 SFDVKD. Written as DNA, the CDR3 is TGTGCCACCAGTGATATTCAGGGGCAAGAGACCCAGTACTTC. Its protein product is CATSDIQGQETQYF.

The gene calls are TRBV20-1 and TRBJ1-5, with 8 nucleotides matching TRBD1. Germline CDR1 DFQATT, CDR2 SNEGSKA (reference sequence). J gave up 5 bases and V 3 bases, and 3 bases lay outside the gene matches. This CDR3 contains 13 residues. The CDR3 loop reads CSASAGGDQPQHF. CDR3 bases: TGCAGTGCTAGTGCAGGGGGCGATCAGCCCCAGCATTTT.

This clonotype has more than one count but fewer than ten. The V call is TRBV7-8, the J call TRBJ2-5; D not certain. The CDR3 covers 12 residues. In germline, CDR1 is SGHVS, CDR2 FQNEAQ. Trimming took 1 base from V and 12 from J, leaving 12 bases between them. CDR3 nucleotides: TGTGCCAGCAGCTTAGTTAGTGGCCATAAGTACTTC. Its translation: CASSLVSGHKYF.

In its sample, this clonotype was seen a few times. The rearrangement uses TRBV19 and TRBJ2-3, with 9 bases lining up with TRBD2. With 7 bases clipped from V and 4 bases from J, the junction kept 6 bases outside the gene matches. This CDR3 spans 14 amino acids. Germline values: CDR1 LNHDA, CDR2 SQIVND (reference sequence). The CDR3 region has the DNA TGTGCCAGTATGAGGCGGGAGGGGTCAGATACGCAGTATTTT. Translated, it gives CASMRREGSDTQYF.

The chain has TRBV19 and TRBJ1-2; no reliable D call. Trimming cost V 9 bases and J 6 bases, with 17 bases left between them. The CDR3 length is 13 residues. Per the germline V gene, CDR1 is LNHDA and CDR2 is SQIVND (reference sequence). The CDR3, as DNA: TGTGCCAGCAGCCTCGAAACTCAGAATGGCTACACCTTC. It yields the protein CASSLETQNGYTF.

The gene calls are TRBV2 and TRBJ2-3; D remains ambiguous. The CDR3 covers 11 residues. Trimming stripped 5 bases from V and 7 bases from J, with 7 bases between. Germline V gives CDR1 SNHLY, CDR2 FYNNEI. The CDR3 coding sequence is TGTGCCAGCAGTTCCGGTTATACGCAGTATTTT. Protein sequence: CASSSGYTQYF.

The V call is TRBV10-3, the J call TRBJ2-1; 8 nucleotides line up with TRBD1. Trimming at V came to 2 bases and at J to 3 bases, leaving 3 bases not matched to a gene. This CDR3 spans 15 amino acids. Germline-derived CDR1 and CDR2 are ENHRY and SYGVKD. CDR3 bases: TGTGCCATCAGTGAGGAAGGACAGGGCTACAATGAGCAGTTCTTC. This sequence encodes CAISEEGQGYNEQFF.

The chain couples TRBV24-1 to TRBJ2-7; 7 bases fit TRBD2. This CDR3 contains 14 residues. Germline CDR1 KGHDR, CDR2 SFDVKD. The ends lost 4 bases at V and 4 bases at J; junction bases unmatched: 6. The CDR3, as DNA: TGTGCCACCAGTGAGGGAGGGGACGGTTACGAGCAGTACTTC. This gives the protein CATSEGGDGYEQYF.

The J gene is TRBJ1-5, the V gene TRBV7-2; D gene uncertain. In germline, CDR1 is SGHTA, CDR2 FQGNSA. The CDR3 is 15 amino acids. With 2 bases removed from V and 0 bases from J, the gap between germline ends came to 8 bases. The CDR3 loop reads CASSLTTDSNQPQHF. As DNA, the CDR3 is TGTGCCAGCAGCTTAACGACGGATAGCAATCAGCCCCAGCATTTT.

The CDR3, as DNA: TGTGCCAGCAGCCCGTGGCATTTT. Translated, it gives CASSPWHF. The rearrangement joins TRBV7-8 to TRBJ1-5; D unclear. The V end lost 5 bases, the J end lost 15 bases, and 5 bases lay between the germline ends. Germline lookup yields CDR1 SGHVS and CDR2 FQNEAQ. The CDR3 covers 8 residues.

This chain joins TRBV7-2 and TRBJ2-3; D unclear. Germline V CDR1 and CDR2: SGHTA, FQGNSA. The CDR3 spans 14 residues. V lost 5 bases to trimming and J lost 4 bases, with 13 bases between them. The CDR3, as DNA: TGTGCCAGCAGCCCGAGGTTTATCCCAGATACGCAGTATTTT. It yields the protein CASSPRFIPDTQYF.

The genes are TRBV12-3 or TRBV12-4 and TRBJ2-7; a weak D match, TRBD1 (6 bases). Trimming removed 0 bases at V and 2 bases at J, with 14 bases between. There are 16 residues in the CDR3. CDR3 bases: TGTGCCAGCAGTTTAGCACCGGTGGGACAAACCTACGAGCAGTACTTC. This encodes CASSLAPVGQTYEQYF.